The rows below give T cell receptor beta chains drawn from one sample of a study of shared clonotypes between healthy human individuals. Libraries were prepared by immunoSEQ multiplex PCR; TCRdb keeps only in-frame clonotypes and omits some of them. The sample consists of hundreds of thousands of clones, roughly 95% of them appearing once. Sequenced: naive CD4+ T cells sorted from blood. These receptors originate from a woman in her 30s in good health. Both conserved end residues are trimmed from each CDR3.

TRBJ2-7 TRBV28 ASRGAGGHYEQY
TRBJ1-2 TRBV28 ASSQGGNYGYT
TRBJ2-7 TRBV5-1 ASSPHPGTSIYEQY
TRBJ2-7 TRBV13 ASSLVRPLNLYEQY
TRBJ2-3 TRBV5-1 ASSLGAGGTDTQY
TRBJ2-3 TRBV28 ASTPLGGRVGGTDTQY
TRBJ2-1 TRBV18 ASSLRTLSSYNEQF
TRBJ2-5 TRBV5-4 ASSLRQTPEMETQY
TRBJ2-6 TRBV10-2 ASNPASGGSGANVLT
TRBJ2-7 TRBV4-1 ASSDPGTAKYEQY
TRBJ1-1 TRBV10-3 AISPGVAGNTEAF
TRBJ2-3 TRBV9 ASSNRLADITDTQY
TRBJ2-1 TRBV14 ASSQIAGSSDEQF
TRBJ2-1 TRBV6-1 ASGRDSSYNEQF
TRBJ1-4 TRBV5-1 ASSLTATNEKLF
TRBJ1-2 TRBV18 ASSETGVGLSGYT
TRBJ2-7 TRBV7-2 ASSLEYEQY
TRBJ2-3 TRBV28 ASMGTDTQY
TRBJ1-4 TRBV5-1 ASSWGQGVNEKLF
TRBJ2-5 TRBV13 ASSDLLNNDQETQY
TRBJ2-7 TRBV28 ASSYLHTYFRIVGGSPYEQY
TRBJ1-1 TRBV11-3 ASSLYRASAEAF
TRBJ1-4 TRBV11-1 ASSLAGTYSEKLF
TRBJ1-1 TRBV5-1 ASSLVGQGFTEAF
TRBJ2-1 TRBV7-9 ASSGTSYNEQF
TRBJ2-3 TRBV5-1 ASSLALAGGHRDTQY
. TRBV29-1 SVEERGTMYEQY
TRBJ2-7 TRBV7-8 ASSFLFPKPGLAYEQY
TRBJ1-5 TRBV19 ASSYAGLGNQPQH
TRBJ1-1 TRBV4-1 ASSQRGIIRRTEAF
TRBJ2-1 TRBV28 ASSLMGSVYNEQF
TRBJ2-2 TRBV9 ASSVGLAFTGELF
TRBJ2-7 TRBV4-1 ASSQDHSRVNYEQY
TRBJ2-7 TRBV5-1 ASKFYGSEQY
TRBJ2-3 TRBV13 ASSLGRLAGAGGADTQY
TRBJ2-7 TRBV5-1 ASSLGQSSYEQY
TRBJ2-1 TRBV7-9 ASSLDATDEQF
TRBJ1-1 TRBV19 ASSIRGQGAEAF
TRBJ2-2 TRBV2 ASTRLAETGELF
TRBJ2-6 TRBV28 ASSPRVGGANVLT
TRBJ2-1 TRBV18 ASSPGLLNEQF
TRBJ2-5 TRBV29-1 SVERQTGTQY
TRBJ2-1 TRBV7-7 ASSLRGFGVGRDNEQF
TRBJ1-4 TRBV2 ASMVQVNEKLF
TRBJ1-2 TRBV6-6 ASSYANTHHYGYT
TRBJ2-7 TRBV27 ASSLLPTGTSGRLYEQY
TRBJ1-1 TRBV4-1 ASSHSSPGGRGRNTEAF
TRBJ2-7 TRBV27 ASSVAGTNSYEQY
TRBJ2-3 TRBV29-1 SVLLGANTDTQY
TRBJ2-1 TRBV7-2 ASSLARGGTNEQF
TRBJ2-3 TRBV10-3 AISDQRTSGNTQY
TRBJ2-1 TRBV27 ASGSDYNEQF
TRBJ2-1 TRBV29-1 SAESGRNNEQF